This T cell receptor (beta chain) is drawn from a study of cytomegalovirus exposure and HLA in healthy donors. Whole-study findings and limits: CMV antigen specificity was confirmed in vitro for a few CMV-associated chains. A later analysis linked a missense variant in DCLRE1C to the trimming of TCR beta V and J genes.

This clone showed up just a few times. Its antigen is as yet unknown. The primer mix had 60 Vbeta and 13 Jbeta primers. The protocol was immunoSEQ multiplex PCR, while the TCRdb copy is restricted to in-frame clones and leaves out a portion. The sample yields about 90,000 clones, approximately 68% seen once. This TCR was sampled from a woman aged 45 to 65 in good health and CMV-seropositive. The sequenced sample was PBMCs.

The CDR3 DNA follows: TGTGCCAGCAGGGCTAGCGGGGGAGGGGAGACCCAGTACTTC. Amino acid sequence: CASRASGGGETQYF. The chain has TRBV28 and TRBJ2-5; TRBD2 matches 10 bases. After removal of 6 bases from V and 5 bases from J, the junction contained 6 bases not matched to a gene. Germline assignment: CDR1 MDHEN and CDR2 SYDVKM. This CDR3 region has 14 residues.